This T cell receptor (beta chain) was captured in a study of shared clonotypes between healthy human individuals. Method: immunoSEQ multiplex PCR; TCRdb's copy keeps in-frame clones and lacks some. Seen here are hundreds of thousands of clones, approximately 73% observed once, and the top ten hold around 1.8%. The germline V gene encodes CDR1 SGHVS and CDR2 FNYEAQ. CDR3 length equals 15 residues. Trimming removed 2 bases from V and 1 base from J, with 11 bases in between. The sample was memory CD4+ T cells sorted from blood. As to subset: CD45RA-negative fraction. The chain carries TRBV7-6 and TRBJ1-1; D gene uncertain. The clonotype comes from a woman in her twenties or thirties in good health. The CDR3, as DNA: TGTGCCAGCAGCTTAATGGCAGCCACGAACACTGAAGCTTTCTTT. Its translation: CASSLMAATNTEAFF. Full variable domain (remainder filled in from reference TRBV7-6 and TRBJ1-1): GAGVSQSPRYKVTKRGQDVALRCDPISGHVSLYWYRQALGQGPEFLTYFNYEAQQDKSGLPNDRFSAERPEGSISTLTIQRTEQRDSAMYRCASSLMAATNTEAFFGQGTRLTVV.